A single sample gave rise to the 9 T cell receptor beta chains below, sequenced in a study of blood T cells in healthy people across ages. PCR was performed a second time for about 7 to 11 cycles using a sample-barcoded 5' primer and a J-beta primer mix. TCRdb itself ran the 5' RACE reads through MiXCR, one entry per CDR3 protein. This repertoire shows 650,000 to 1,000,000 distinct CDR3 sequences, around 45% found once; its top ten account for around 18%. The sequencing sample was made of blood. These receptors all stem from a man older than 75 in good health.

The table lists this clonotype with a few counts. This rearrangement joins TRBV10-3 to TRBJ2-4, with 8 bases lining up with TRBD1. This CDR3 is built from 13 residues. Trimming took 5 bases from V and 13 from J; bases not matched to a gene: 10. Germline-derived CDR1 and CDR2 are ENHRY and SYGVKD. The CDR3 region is CAISFGQGGEQYF. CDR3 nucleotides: TGTGCCATCAGTTTCGGACAGGGCGGGGAGCAGTACTTC.

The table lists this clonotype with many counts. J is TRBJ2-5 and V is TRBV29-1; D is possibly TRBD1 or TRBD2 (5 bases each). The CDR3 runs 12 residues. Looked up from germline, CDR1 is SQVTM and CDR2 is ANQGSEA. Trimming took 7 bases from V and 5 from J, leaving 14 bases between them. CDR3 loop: CSAEAGTETQYF. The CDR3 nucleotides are TGCAGCGCCGAGGCCGGGACGGAGACCCAGTACTTC.

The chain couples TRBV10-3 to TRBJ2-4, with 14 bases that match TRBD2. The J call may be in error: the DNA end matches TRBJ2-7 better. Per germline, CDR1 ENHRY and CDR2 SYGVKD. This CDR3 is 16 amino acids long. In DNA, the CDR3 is TGTGCCATCAGTGACCCCGGGACTAGCGGGAGATACGAGCAGTACTTC. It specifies CAISDPGTSGRYEQYF.

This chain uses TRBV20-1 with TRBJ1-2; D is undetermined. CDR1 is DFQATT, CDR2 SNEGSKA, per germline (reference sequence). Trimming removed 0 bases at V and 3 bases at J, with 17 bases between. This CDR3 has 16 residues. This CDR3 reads CSARDLGSDEDYGYTF. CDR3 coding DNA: TGCAGTGCTAGAGATCTCGGTTCAGACGAGGACTATGGCTACACCTTC.

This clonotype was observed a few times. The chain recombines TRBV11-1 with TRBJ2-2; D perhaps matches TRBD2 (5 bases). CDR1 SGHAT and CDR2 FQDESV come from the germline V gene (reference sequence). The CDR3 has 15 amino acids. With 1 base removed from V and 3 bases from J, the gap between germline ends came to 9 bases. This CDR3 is CASSLGPGDTGELFF. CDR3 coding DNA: TGTGCCAGCAGCTTAGGTCCCGGGGACACCGGGGAGCTGTTTTTT.

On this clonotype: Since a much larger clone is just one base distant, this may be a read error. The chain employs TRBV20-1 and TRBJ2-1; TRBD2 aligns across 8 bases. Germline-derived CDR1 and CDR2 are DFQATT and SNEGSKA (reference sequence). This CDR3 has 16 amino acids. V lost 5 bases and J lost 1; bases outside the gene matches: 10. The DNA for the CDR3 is TGCAGTGCTGAGACTAGCGAAATAGATTCCTACAATGAGCAGTTCTTC. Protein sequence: CSAETSEIDSYNEQFF.

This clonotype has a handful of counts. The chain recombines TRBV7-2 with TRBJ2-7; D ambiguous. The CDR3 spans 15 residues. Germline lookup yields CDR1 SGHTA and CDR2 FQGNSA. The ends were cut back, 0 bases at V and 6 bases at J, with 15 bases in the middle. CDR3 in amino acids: CASSLASEGLVEQYF. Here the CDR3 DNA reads TGTGCCAGCAGCTTAGCGAGCGAAGGATTGGTCGAGCAGTACTTC.

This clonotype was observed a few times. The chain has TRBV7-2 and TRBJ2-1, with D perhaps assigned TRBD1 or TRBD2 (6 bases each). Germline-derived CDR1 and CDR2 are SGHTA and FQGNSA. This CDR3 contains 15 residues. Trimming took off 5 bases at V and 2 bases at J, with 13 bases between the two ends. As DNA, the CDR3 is TGTGCCAGCAGCCGGGGGCGGGGTGCCTACAATGAGCAGTTCTTC. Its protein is CASSRGRGAYNEQFF.

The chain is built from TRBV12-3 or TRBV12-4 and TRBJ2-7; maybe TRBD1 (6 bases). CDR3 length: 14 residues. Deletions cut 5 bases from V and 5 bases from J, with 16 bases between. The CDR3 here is CASSLRQVPDEQYF. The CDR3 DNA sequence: TGTGCCAGCAGTCTAAGACAGGTGCCCGACGAGCAGTACTTC.